Given below is one TCR beta chain in context. Its antigen is not yet known. No clone much larger than this one lies a single base away; base qualities are absent. Participants in the prospective study were enrolled through a virtual design, were aged about 18 to 100 years, and lived in 24 United States geographic areas. In the prospective study, cohorts were assigned on the basis of participant-reported clinical history obtained from a screening survey and a study questionnaire. ImmuneRACE Cohort 3 recovered participants were defined by two consecutive negative NP/OP PCR tests, healthcare professional clearance, or symptom resolution. In the prospective study, whole blood, serum and a nasopharyngeal or oropharyngeal swab were collected from each participant by mobile phlebotomists. Additional blood draws and questionnaires over an approximately two-month period could optionally be provided by prospective study participants. Blood samples from the prospective study were shipped frozen or at room temperature prior to DNA extraction.

The sample originates from a study of blood T cell repertoires in COVID-19 (dated by TCRdb to about 2020). Regarding the research as a whole: Samples covering the acute and convalescent phases of COVID-19 were provided by collaborators in the United States, Italy and Spain. The material from the prospective study consisted of cDNA or gDNA derived from T cells, B-cell-depleted T cells, or PBMCs. Subjects who had been exposed to COVID-19, were actively infected with it, or had recovered from it provided the deeply sampled blood TCRbeta repertoires that made up the dataset. The repertoires were released in a freely available public database meant as a resource for research on the immune response to SARS-CoV-2. Samples were obtained from the ongoing ImmuneRACE study (first 160 participants) and from 1,254 subjects provided by 6 global collaborators. A de-identified subject ID, COVID-19 status, age in years and sex were almost always included in the sample metadata. Where HLA class I and class II types were available, the types were taken from metadata supplied by the sample provider, not from assay-based typing.

CDR1 and CDR2 are drawn from the germline V gene: SNHLY, FYNNEI. V is reduced by 7 bases and J by 0 bases, leaving a spacing of 7 bases between them. Measured from the cysteine to the phenylalanine, the CDR3 is 13 residues long. Only the CDR3 DNA stays, 39 bases, in frame from base 1. Study-level results and caveats: Clinical and demographic metadata were provided uncurated, with the amount varying by source and participant.

TCRbeta CDR3 regions were amplified from genomic DNA by means of the immunoSEQ Assay, a bias-controlled multiplex PCR. Under the source paper's analysis protocol: Within the assay, amplification of reference gene primers was used to estimate how many nucleated cells each sample contained. To quantify the absolute abundance of each unique TCRbeta CDR3 rearrangement, sequence reads were collapsed and filtered. For each sample, productive Simpson clonality was calculated by taking the square root of Simpson's diversity index across productive rearrangements. TCRdb carries this immuneACCESS record with in-frame sequences only. Its versions omit some clonotypes, under half of them owing to an unresolved V gene in the studies checked, with the rest unexplained. That table gives V, J and clone size, and the DNA gave D and trimming. For this sample there are over 250,000 clones; roughly nine tenths appear just once. In total, the top ten clones hold 1.9% of the sample.

The specimen sequenced was PBMCs or T cells enriched from blood (not recorded which). Rearrangement joined TRBV2 to TRBJ1-5, with no confidently assigned D gene. The sequence was collected from a woman aged 60-75 years who had recovered from COVID-19. For the CDR3, the sequence is CASMRISNQPQHF. The sequence in DNA is TGTGCCAGCATGAGAATTAGCAATCAGCCCCAGCATTTT.